The rows below give T cell receptor beta chains drawn from one sample of a study of technical replicates of blood from a few donors. Some clones are missing from TCRdb's copy, which holds only in-frame ones; the method was immunoSEQ multiplex PCR. The profile shows approximately 97,000 clones, roughly 96% of them singletons. The source material was T cells isolated from PBMCs. The receptors originated from a human donor in good health. Both conserved end residues are part of each CDR3. The D gene is left open where the match is weak. Not all rows give a size; the values are once, few, many and, for expanded clones, a class.

-	TRBJ1-1	TRBV30	-	CAWSVGLGVNTEAFF	TGTGCCTGGAGTGTGGGTTTAGGGGTGAACACTGAAGCTTTCTTT
-	TRBJ1-2	TRBV29-1	-	CSANRAYGYTF	TGCAGCGCAAACAGGGCCTATGGCTACACCTTC
TRBD1	TRBJ2-1	TRBV5-1	-	CASPRQGVRFNEQFF	TGCGCCAGCCCCCGACAGGGTGTCCGCTTCAATGAGCAGTTCTTC
-	TRBJ2-1	TRBV7-2	-	CASSFQLAVPNEQFF	TGTGCCAGCAGCTTCCAGTTAGCAGTCCCCAATGAGCAGTTCTTC
-	TRBJ2-3	TRBV30	-	CALDTFTDTQYF	TGTGCCTTGGACACCTTCACAGATACGCAGTATTTT
-	TRBJ2-7	TRBV25-1	-	CASSEVGGYYEQYF	TGTGCCAGCAGTGAAGTCGGCGGGTATTACGAGCAGTACTTC
-	TRBJ1-4	TRBV14	-	CASSPRLATNEKLFF	TGTGCCAGCAGCCCAAGACTTGCAACTAATGAAAAACTGTTTTTT
-	TRBJ1-5	TRBV11-2	-	CASSLGQYSNQPQHF	TGTGCCAGCAGCCTAGGACAATATAGCAATCAGCCCCAGCATTTT
TRBD2	TRBJ2-3	TRBV27	-	CASSTIAGGPQDTQYF	TGTGCCAGCAGTACCATAGCGGGAGGGCCTCAAGATACGCAGTATTTT
-	TRBJ2-1	TRBV1	-	CTSSSRLVPRNEQFF	TGCACCAGCAGCTCAAGACTAGTACCGAGAAATGAGCAGTTCTTC
TRBD2	TRBJ2-3	TRBV5-4	-	CASSTGEGAGGIETQYF	TGTGCCAGCAGCACCGGGGAAGGAGCGGGAGGGATAGAGACGCAGTATTTT
-	TRBJ2-1	TRBV2	-	CASTKDSPNEQFF	TGTGCCAGCACCAAGGACTCGCCCAATGAGCAGTTCTTC
-	TRBJ2-3	TRBV6-6	-	CASSYMGAPTDTQYF	TGTGCCAGCAGTTACATGGGGGCTCCCACAGATACGCAGTATTTT
-	TRBJ2-1	TRBV7-3	-	CASSSTGLSYNEQFF	TGTGCCAGCAGCTCTACAGGGCTGTCATACAATGAGCAGTTCTTC
-	TRBJ2-7	TRBV19	-	CASRPAGVGEQYF	TGTGCCAGTAGGCCTGCAGGGGTGGGCGAGCAGTACTTC
-	TRBJ1-4	TRBV6-6	-	CASRTGNEKLFF	TGTGCCAGCAGGACGGGTAATGAAAAACTGTTTTTT
-	TRBJ1-4	TRBV5-1	-	CASSLDRTEKLFF	TGCGCCAGCAGCTTGGACAGGACGGAAAAACTGTTTTTT
-	TRBJ1-2	TRBV4-1	-	CASSRGYGYTF	TGCGCCAGCAGTCGGGGGTATGGCTACACCTTC
-	TRBJ2-2	TRBV7-3	-	CASSLIGGSGTGELFF	TGTGCCAGCAGCTTAATTGGAGGGAGTGGGACCGGGGAGCTGTTTTTT
TRBD1	TRBJ1-1	TRBV27	-	CASSLLDRGNTEAFF	TGTGCCAGCAGTTTATTGGACAGGGGGAACACTGAAGCTTTCTTT
-	TRBJ2-1	TRBV5-1	-	CASSFQDGPADLIGFF	TGCGCCAGCAGCTTCCAGGATGGGCCAGCCGACCTTATTGGGTTCTTC
-	TRBJ1-5	TRBV4-2	-	CASSREDRLSGQPQHF	TGTGCCAGCAGCCGCGAAGACAGGTTGTCGGGGCAGCCCCAGCATTTT
TRBD1	TRBJ2-1	TRBV11-3	-	CATGTGGIDEQFF	TGTGCCACCGGGACAGGGGGCATCGATGAGCAGTTCTTC
-	TRBJ1-4	TRBV27	once	CASSLWAGIEKLFF	TGTGCCAGCAGTTTGTGGGCGGGAATCGAAAAACTGTTTTTT
TRBD1	TRBJ2-2	TRBV6-5	-	CASSFDRVITGELFF	TGTGCCAGCAGTTTTGACAGGGTGATAACCGGGGAGCTGTTTTTT
-	TRBJ2-3	TRBV9	-	CASSDVGDTQYF	TGTGCCAGCAGCGATGTTGGCGATACGCAGTATTTT
TRBD2	TRBJ2-7	TRBV11-2	-	CASSSGTSGSTVDEQYF	TGTGCCAGCAGCTCCGGGACTAGCGGGAGCACGGTTGACGAGCAGTACTTC
TRBD1	TRBJ2-1	TRBV2	-	CASTRGQEQFF	TGTGCCAGCACCAGGGGGCAGGAGCAGTTCTTC
TRBD1	TRBJ2-5	TRBV6-1	-	CASSATGAGLTQYF	TGTGCCAGCAGTGCAACAGGGGCTGGTCTGACCCAGTACTTC
TRBD2	TRBJ2-7	TRBV28	-	CASRSPDGRGYEQYF	TGTGCCAGCAGGTCCCCCGATGGGAGGGGTTACGAGCAGTACTTC
TRBD1	TRBJ1-1	TRBV5-1	-	CASSPGTGYVNTEAFF	TGCGCCAGCAGTCCCGGGACAGGGTATGTGAACACTGAAGCTTTCTTT
-	TRBJ2-2	TRBV27	-	CASSLPLDGNGELFF	TGTGCCAGCAGTTTACCGTTGGACGGGAACGGGGAGCTGTTTTTT
TRBD2	TRBJ2-5	TRBV9	-	CASSVGWGGEETQYF	TGTGCCAGCAGCGTAGGGTGGGGAGGGGAGGAGACCCAGTACTTC
TRBD2	TRBJ2-2	TRBV19	once	CASSQGLAETGELFF	TGTGCCAGTAGTCAGGGACTAGCGGAAACCGGGGAGCTGTTTTTT